The T cell receptor (beta chain) described here comes from a study of cytomegalovirus exposure and HLA in healthy donors. Whole-study context: The study's early data release held tens of millions of unique TCRs from HLA-typed donors. Study-wide results and caveats: Later analysis associated a missense DCLRE1C variant with TCR beta V- and J-gene trimming.

This clone has just a few counts. Its antigen remains unknown. The primer mix had 60 Vbeta and 13 Jbeta primers. The method was immunoSEQ multiplex PCR; TCRdb's version includes in-frame clones alone and lacks a portion of them. This table holds roughly 150,000 clones, over 75% found once. The origin of this receptor is a woman aged 18 to 35 in good health and CMV-seronegative. Sequencing was carried out using PBMCs.

This CDR3 reads CASSGQGASPLHF. Written as DNA, the CDR3 is TGTGCCAGCAGCGGACAGGGGGCTTCACCCCTCCACTTT. This rearrangement joins TRBV2 to TRBJ1-6, with TRBD1 matching over 11 bases. Germline CDR1 and CDR2: SNHLY and FYNNEI. V shed 6 bases and J 9 bases; nucleotides not matched to a gene: 1. This CDR3 is 13 amino acids long.